These T cell receptor beta chains were read from a single sample in a study of blood T cell repertoires in COVID-19. Sequencing was performed with immunoSEQ multiplex PCR; in TCRdb, only in-frame clones are kept and a portion is missing. The sample carries about 270,000 clones, approximately 90% recorded once. The material sequenced was PBMCs or T cells enriched from blood (not recorded which). These TCRs come from a man aged 35 to 55 who had been exposed to COVID-19. Both conserved end residues are part of each CDR3. The order of the fields is J gene, D gene, CDR3 length, clone size, V gene, CDR3 protein, CDR3 DNA. D genes are given only for firm matches. For some rows the clone size is stated as once, few or many, or as a class when expanded; others skip it.

TRBJ2-7,TRBD1,15,NA,TRBV28,CASSPPGQGWYEQYF,TGTGCCAGCAGTCCCCCGGGACAGGGGTGGTACGAGCAGTACTTC
TRBJ2-5,NA,15,NA,TRBV24-1,CATSDPYFGEETQYF,TGTGCCACCAGTGATCCCTACTTCGGAGAAGAGACCCAGTACTTC
TRBJ1-2,NA,14,NA,TRBV28,CASSATGGNYGYTF,TGTGCCAGCAGTGCCACCGGCGGTAACTATGGCTACACCTTC
TRBJ2-7,NA,15,NA,TRBV11-2,CASSLGTPYLYEQYF,TGTGCCAGCAGCTTAGGCACTCCCTATCTCTACGAGCAGTACTTC
TRBJ1-5,NA,15,NA,TRBV6-5,CASSWGTGVNQPQHF,TGTGCCAGCAGTTGGGGGACGGGGGTCAATCAGCCCCAGCATTTT
TRBJ2-1,TRBD1,15,NA,TRBV19,CASGGQGAVSGEQFF,TGTGCCAGTGGGGGACAGGGGGCGGTCAGCGGTGAGCAGTTCTTC
TRBJ2-2,TRBD1,15,NA,TRBV24-1,CATAGTALSTGELFF,TGTGCCACCGCCGGGACAGCCTTATCCACCGGGGAGCTGTTTTTT
TRBJ2-1,TRBD1,16,NA,TRBV10-3,CAISDMRKQGFDEQFF,TGTGCCATCAGTGACATGCGTAAACAGGGGTTCGATGAGCAGTTCTTC
TRBJ2-3,NA,16,once,TRBV9,CASSGSLASRTDTQYF,TGTGCCAGCAGCGGAAGCCTAGCCTCCCGCACAGATACGCAGTATTTT
TRBJ2-4,NA,18,NA,TRBV28,CASSPTSLESLAKNIQYF,TGTGCCAGCAGTCCAACGTCGCTGGAGTCGTTAGCCAAAAACATTCAGTACTTC
TRBJ2-2,NA,13,NA,TRBV5-1,CASSEDFTGELFF,TGCGCCAGCAGCGAGGACTTCACCGGGGAGCTGTTTTTT
TRBJ1-1,TRBD1,15,NA,TRBV30,CAWSGWGQGGTEAFF,TGTGCCTGGAGTGGATGGGGACAGGGGGGAACTGAAGCTTTCTTT
TRBJ2-7,NA,15,NA,TRBV25-1,CASSESSRRADEQYF,TGTGCCAGCAGTGAAAGTTCACGGAGGGCTGACGAGCAGTACTTC
TRBJ1-1,NA,14,NA,TRBV19,CASSIGQGWTEAFF,TGTGCCAGTAGTATAGGTCAGGGTTGGACTGAAGCTTTCTTT
TRBJ1-1,NA,15,NA,TRBV5-1,CASSLVLGRDTEAFF,TGCGCCAGCAGCTTGGTACTGGGCAGGGACACTGAAGCTTTCTTT
TRBJ2-5,TRBD2,16,NA,TRBV9,CASSVAGLAGEETQYF,TGTGCCAGCAGCGTAGCAGGACTAGCGGGAGAAGAGACCCAGTACTTC
TRBJ2-3,NA,13,NA,TRBV7-9,CASSKQGTDTQYF,TGTGCCAGCAGCAAACAGGGTACAGATACGCAGTATTTT
TRBJ1-5,NA,13,NA,TRBV18,CASSPALDQPQHF,TGTGCCAGCTCACCCGCACTAGATCAGCCCCAGCATTTT
TRBJ1-2,NA,13,NA,TRBV9,CASSLGGNYGYTF,TGTGCCAGCAGCCTGGGGGGGAACTATGGCTACACCTTC
TRBJ2-1,TRBD2,15,NA,TRBV27,CASRHGSGRAGEQFF,TGTGCCAGCAGGCACGGTAGCGGGAGGGCCGGTGAGCAGTTCTTC
TRBJ2-2,NA,14,NA,TRBV5-6,CASSWGLHTGELFF,TGTGCCAGCAGCTGGGGACTTCACACCGGGGAGCTGTTTTTT
TRBJ1-4,NA,15,NA,TRBV9,CASSPSEGPLEKLFF,TGTGCCAGCAGCCCTTCGGAGGGACCCTTGGAAAAACTGTTTTTT
TRBJ2-6,TRBD1,15,NA,TRBV18,CASSQGQGVANVLTF,TGTGCCAGCTCACAAGGACAGGGGGTCGCCAACGTCCTGACTTTC